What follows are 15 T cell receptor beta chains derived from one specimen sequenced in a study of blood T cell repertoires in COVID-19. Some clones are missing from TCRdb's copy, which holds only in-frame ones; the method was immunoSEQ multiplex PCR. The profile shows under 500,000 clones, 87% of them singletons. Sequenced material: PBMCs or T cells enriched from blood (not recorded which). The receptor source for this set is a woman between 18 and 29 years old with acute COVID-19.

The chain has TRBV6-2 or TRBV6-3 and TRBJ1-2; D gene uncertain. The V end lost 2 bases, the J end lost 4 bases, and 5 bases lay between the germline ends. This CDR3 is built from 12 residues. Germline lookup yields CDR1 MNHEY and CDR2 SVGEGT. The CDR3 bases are TGTGCCAGCAGTTACGCAGGCTATGGCTACACCTTC. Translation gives CASSYAGYGYTF.

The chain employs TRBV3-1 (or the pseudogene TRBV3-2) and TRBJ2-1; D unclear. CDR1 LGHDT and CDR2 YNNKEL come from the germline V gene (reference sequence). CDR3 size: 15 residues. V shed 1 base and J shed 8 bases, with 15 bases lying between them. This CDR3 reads CASSQAFDKADEQFF. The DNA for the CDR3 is TGTGCCAGCAGCCAAGCGTTCGATAAAGCCGATGAGCAGTTCTTC.

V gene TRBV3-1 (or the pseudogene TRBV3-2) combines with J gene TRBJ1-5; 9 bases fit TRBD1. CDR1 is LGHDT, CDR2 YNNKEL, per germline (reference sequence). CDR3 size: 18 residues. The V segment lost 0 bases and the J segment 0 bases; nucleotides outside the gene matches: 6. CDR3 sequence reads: CASSQEGTGFYSNQPQHF. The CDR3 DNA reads TGTGCCAGCAGCCAAGAAGGGACAGGGTTTTATAGCAATCAGCCCCAGCATTTT.

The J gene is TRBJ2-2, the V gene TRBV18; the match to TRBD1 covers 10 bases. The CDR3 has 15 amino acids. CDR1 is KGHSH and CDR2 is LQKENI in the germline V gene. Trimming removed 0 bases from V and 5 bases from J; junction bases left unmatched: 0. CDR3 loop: CASSPPDRGTGELFF. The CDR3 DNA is TGTGCCAGCTCACCACCGGACAGGGGGACCGGGGAGCTGTTTTTT.

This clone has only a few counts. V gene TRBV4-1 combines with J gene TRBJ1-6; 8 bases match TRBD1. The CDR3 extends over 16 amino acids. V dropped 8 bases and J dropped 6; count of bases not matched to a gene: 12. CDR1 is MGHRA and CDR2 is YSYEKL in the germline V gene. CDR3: CASRSIRTGFNSPLHF. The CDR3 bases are TGCGCCAGCCGATCTATTCGGACAGGGTTTAATTCACCCCTCCACTTT.

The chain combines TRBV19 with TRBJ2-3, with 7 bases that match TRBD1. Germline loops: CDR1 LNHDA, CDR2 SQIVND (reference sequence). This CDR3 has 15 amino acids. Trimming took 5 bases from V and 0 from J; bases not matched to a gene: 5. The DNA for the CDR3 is TGTGCCAGTAGTCCAAGACAGGGAAGCACAGATACGCAGTATTTT. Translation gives CASSPRQGSTDTQYF.

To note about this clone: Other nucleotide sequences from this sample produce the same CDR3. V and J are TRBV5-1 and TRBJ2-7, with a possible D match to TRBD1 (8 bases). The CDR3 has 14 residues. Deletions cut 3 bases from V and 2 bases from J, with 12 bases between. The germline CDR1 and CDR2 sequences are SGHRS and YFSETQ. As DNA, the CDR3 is TGCGCCAGCAGCTCTACAGGGGGGGCCTACGAGCAGTACTTC. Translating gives CASSSTGGAYEQYF. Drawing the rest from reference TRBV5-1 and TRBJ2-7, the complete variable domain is KAGVTQTPRYLIKTRGQQVTLSCSPISGHRSVSWYQQTPGQGLQFLFEYFSETQRNKGNFPGRFSGRQFSNSRSEMNVSTLELGDSALYLCASSSTGGAYEQYFGPGTRLTVT.

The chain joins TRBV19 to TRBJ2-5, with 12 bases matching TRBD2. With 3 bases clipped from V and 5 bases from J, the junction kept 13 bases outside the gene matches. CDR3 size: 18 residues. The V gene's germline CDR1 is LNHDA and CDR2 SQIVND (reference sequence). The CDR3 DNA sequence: TGTGCCAGTAGTATGAGAGCGCTAGCGGGAGGGGGTGGCGAGACCCAGTACTTC. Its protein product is CASSMRALAGGGGETQYF. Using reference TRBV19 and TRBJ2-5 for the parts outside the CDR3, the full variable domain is DGGITQSPKYLFRKEGQNVTLSCEQNLNHDAMYWYRQDPGQGLRLIYYSQIVNDFQKGDIAEGYSVSREKKESFPLTVTSAQKNPTAFYLCASSMRALAGGGGETQYFGPGTRLLVL.

The CDR3 loop reads CASSPDGVHGYTF. For the CDR3, the DNA is TGTGCCAGCAGCCCCGACGGGGTCCATGGCTACACCTTC. This sequence joins TRBV7-6 and TRBJ1-2; no clear D gene. Germline CDR1 reads SGHVS; CDR2 reads FNYEAQ. The V gene lost 5 bases and the J gene lost 6 bases, with 13 bases spanning the gap. The CDR3 length is 13 residues.

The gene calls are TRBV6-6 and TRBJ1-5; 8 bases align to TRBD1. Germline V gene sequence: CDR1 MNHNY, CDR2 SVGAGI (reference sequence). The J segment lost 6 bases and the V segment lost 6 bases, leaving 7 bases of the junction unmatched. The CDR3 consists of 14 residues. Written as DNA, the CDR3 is TGTGCCAGCAGCAAACCAGGGGGCGGTCAGCCCCAGCATTTT. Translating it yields CASSKPGGGQPQHF.

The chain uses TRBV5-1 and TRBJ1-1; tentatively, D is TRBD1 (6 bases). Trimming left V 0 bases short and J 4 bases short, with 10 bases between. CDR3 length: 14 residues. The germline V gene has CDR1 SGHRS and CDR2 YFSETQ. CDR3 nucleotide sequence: TGCGCCAGCAGCTTGGGACAGGTCGGCACTGAAGCTTTCTTT. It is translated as CASSLGQVGTEAFF.

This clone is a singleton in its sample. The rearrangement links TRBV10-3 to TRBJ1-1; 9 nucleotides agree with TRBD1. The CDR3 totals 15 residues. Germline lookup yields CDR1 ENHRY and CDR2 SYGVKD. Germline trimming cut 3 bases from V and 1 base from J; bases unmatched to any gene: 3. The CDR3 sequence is CAISDPTGGNTEAFF. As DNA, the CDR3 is TGTGCCATCAGTGACCCGACAGGGGGGAACACTGAAGCTTTCTTT.

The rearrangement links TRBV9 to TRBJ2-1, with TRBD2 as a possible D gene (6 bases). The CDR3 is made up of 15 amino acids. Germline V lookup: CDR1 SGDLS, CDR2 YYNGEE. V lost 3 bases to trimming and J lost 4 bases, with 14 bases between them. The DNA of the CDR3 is TGTGCCAGCAGCGCAAGCGGACTACCTTACAATGAGCAGTTCTTC. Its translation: CASSASGLPYNEQFF. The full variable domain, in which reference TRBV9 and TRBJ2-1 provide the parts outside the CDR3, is DSGVTQTPKHLITATGQRVTLRCSPRSGDLSVYWYQQSLDQGLQFLIQYYNGEERAKGNILERFSAQQFPDLHSELNLSSLELGDSALYFCASSASGLPYNEQFFGPGTRLTVL.

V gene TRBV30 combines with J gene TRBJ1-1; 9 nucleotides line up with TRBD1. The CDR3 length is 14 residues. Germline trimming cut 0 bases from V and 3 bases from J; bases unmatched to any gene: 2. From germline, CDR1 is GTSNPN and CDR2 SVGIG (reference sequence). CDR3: CAWSVQGAYTEAFF. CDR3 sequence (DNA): TGTGCCTGGAGTGTACAGGGGGCTTACACTGAAGCTTTCTTT.

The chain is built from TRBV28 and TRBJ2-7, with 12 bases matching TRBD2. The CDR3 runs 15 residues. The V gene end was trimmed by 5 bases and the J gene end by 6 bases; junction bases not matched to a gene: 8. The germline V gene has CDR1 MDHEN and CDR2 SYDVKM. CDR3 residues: CASSPSGLAGLEQYF. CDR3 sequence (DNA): TGTGCCAGCAGTCCGTCAGGACTAGCGGGACTCGAGCAGTACTTC. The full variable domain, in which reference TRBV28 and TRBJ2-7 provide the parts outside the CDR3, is DVKVTQSSRYLVKRTGEKVFLECVQDMDHENMFWYRQDPGLGLRLIYFSYDVKMKEKGDIPEGYSVSREKKERFSLILESASTNQTSMYLCASSPSGLAGLEQYFGPGTRLTVT.